This T cell receptor beta chain was sequenced in a study of cytomegalovirus exposure and HLA in healthy donors. Study-wide context: An earlier analysis identified under 130 million unique TCR beta sequences in 150 million to 200 million T cells.

The PCR was carried out with 60 Vbeta primers and 13 Jbeta primers. TCRdb's table, derived via immunoSEQ multiplex PCR, lists solely in-frame clones and lacks some. The table has some 150,000 clones, roughly 80% seen once. The CDR3 loop spans 14 amino acids. Trimming cost V 4 bases and J 3 bases; bases outside gene matches: 4. CDR1 is SGHRS and CDR2 is YFSETQ in the germline V gene. Overall study findings and caveats: In a later analysis, several top co-occurrence clusters appeared linked to parvovirus B19, influenza, CMV and Epstein-Barr virus.

On this clone: As yet, its antigen is unknown.

The study sampled nominally healthy donors, though unrecorded immune exposures were likely. Material: PBMCs. The rearrangement uses TRBV5-1 and TRBJ2-1, with 7 bases that match TRBD1. The sequence derives from a man aged 25 to 40 in good health and CMV-seropositive. The CDR3 loop is CASSTGTDYNEQFF. CDR3 coding DNA: TGCGCCAGCAGCACTGGGACAGACTACAATGAGCAGTTCTTC.